This T cell receptor beta chain was identified during a study of blood T cell repertoires in COVID-19. The CDR3 length is 15 residues. In germline, CDR1 is SGHNT, CDR2 YYREEE (reference sequence). V trimming: 4 bases; J trimming: 4 bases; junction bases outside the gene matches: 7. TCRdb's table, derived via immunoSEQ multiplex PCR, lists solely in-frame clones and lacks some. This sample has 250,000 or so clones, with approximately 90% found just once. The TCR sequence derives from a woman between 40 and 55 years old with acute COVID-19. The sample consisted of PBMCs or T cells enriched from blood (not recorded which). J is TRBJ2-1 and V is TRBV5-4; 8 bases agree with TRBD2. CDR3 sequence reads: CASSLSGRQYNEQFF. The CDR3 DNA sequence: TGTGCCAGCAGCCTCAGCGGGAGACAATACAATGAGCAGTTCTTC.